These T cell receptor beta chains were read from a single sample in a study of cytomegalovirus exposure and HLA in healthy donors. The protocol was immunoSEQ multiplex PCR, while the TCRdb copy is restricted to in-frame clones and leaves out a portion. This sample's clone table lists 90,000 to 150,000 clones. Material: PBMCs. These receptor sequences come from a man aged 18-30 years in good health and CMV-seronegative. Each CDR3 is given with its conserved first and last residue. The order of the fields is V gene, CDR3 protein.

V gene: TRBV7-6
CDR3 protein: CASSPLGLAGSEQYF

V gene: TRBV19
CDR3 protein: CASKHGYNEQFF

V gene: TRBV18
CDR3 protein: CASSKPGAGGTEKLFF

V gene: TRBV6-5
CDR3 protein: CASSYRPSGGRDTQYF

V gene: TRBV4-1
CDR3 protein: CASSQVERLGNQPQHF

V gene: TRBV5-4
CDR3 protein: CASSLPRAEAFF

V gene: TRBV19
CDR3 protein: CASSIRDNNQPQHF

V gene: TRBV18
CDR3 protein: CASSLAPDSSYEQYF

V gene: TRBV19
CDR3 protein: CASSRGAYEQYF

V gene: TRBV5-5
CDR3 protein: CASSTDRGRSYEQYF

V gene: TRBV2
CDR3 protein: CASSEWRSSYNEQFF

V gene: TRBV9
CDR3 protein: CASSGGIYNEQFF

V gene: TRBV9
CDR3 protein: CASSVADTNGNIQYF

V gene: TRBV30
CDR3 protein: CAWIPKSRNNEQFF

V gene: TRBV19
CDR3 protein: CASSSPGQGAGETQYF

V gene: TRBV6-7
CDR3 protein: CASSRPAVGQTEAFF

V gene: TRBV19
CDR3 protein: CASRDRTQNTEAFF

V gene: TRBV28
CDR3 protein: CASSLSGNAYGYTF

V gene: TRBV19
CDR3 protein: CASRTPGLNTEAFF

V gene: TRBV5-1
CDR3 protein: CASSLVAGTGELFF

V gene: TRBV4-1
CDR3 protein: CASSLETSGLADTQYF

V gene: TRBV6-5
CDR3 protein: CASSYTGRVLFF

V gene: TRBV19
CDR3 protein: CASRDRGLAGGNTNTGELFF

V gene: TRBV19
CDR3 protein: CASSMALDTSYNSPLHF

V gene: TRBV9
CDR3 protein: CASSPLGRELQYF

V gene: TRBV7-9
CDR3 protein: CASSLLAGGYNEQFF

V gene: TRBV28
CDR3 protein: CASSPLGLDDRDTQYF

V gene: TRBV6-6
CDR3 protein: CASTLTQVNTEAFF

V gene: TRBV14
CDR3 protein: CASSQGGGQGAYEQYF

V gene: TRBV4-1
CDR3 protein: CASSHAGTSGSGELFF

V gene: TRBV11-2
CDR3 protein: CASSLVAGPYEQYF

V gene: TRBV6-5
CDR3 protein: CASSYSKRVEAFF

V gene: TRBV5-1
CDR3 protein: CASAGGGNLWETQYF

V gene: TRBV7-8
CDR3 protein: CASSSTTAGTANNQPQHF

V gene: TRBV5-1
CDR3 protein: CASSSGTGSGGTQYF

V gene: TRBV28
CDR3 protein: CASSLWSAGGNEKLFF

V gene: TRBV11-3
CDR3 protein: CASSLGLSPNEQFF

V gene: TRBV28
CDR3 protein: CASSLWLGGYGYTF

V gene: TRBV5-1
CDR3 protein: CASSSSGGGARETQYF

V gene: TRBV10-3
CDR3 protein: CAISTTRDRFSEQYF